This record concerns one T cell receptor (beta chain) sequence. Antigen unknown. Survey-depth immunoSEQ sequencing covered TCR beta CDR3 regions. Here immunoSEQ multiplex PCR was the method, and the copy in TCRdb shows in-frame clones only, minus some. The data show around 4,100 clones, about 63% seen once. Trimming took 6 bases from V and 3 from J, leaving 8 bases between them. This CDR3 is built from 12 residues. CDR1 and CDR2 from the germline V gene are ENHRY and SYGVKD. This entry belongs to a study of CD8 T cell repertoires and HIV-1 epitope variants. Study information: Separate wells received one of Twenty-five Gag or Nef variant peptides.

The chain joins TRBV10-3 to TRBJ1-1, with D perhaps TRBD1 (6 bases). The TCR comes from a male donor with HIV. Material for sequencing was cultured CD8+ T cells derived from PBMCs. The CDR3 protein is CAISAGDTEAFF. For the CDR3, the DNA is TGTGCCATCAGCGCAGGGGACACTGAAGCTTTCTTT.